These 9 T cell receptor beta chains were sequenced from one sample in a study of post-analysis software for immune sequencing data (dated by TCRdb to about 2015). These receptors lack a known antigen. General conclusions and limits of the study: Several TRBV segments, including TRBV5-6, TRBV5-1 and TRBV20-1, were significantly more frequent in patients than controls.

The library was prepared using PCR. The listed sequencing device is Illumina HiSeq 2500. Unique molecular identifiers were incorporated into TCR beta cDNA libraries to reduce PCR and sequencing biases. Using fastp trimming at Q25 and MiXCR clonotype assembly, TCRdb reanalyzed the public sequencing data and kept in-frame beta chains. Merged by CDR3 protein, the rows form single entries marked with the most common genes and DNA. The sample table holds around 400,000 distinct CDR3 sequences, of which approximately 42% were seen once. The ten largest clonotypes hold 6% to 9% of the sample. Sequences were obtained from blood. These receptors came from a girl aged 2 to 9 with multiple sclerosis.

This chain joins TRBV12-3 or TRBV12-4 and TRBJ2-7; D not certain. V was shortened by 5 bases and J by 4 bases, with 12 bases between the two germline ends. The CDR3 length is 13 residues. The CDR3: CASSNARRYEQYF. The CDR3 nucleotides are TGTGCCAGCAGTAACGCCCGTCGGTACGAGCAGTACTTC.

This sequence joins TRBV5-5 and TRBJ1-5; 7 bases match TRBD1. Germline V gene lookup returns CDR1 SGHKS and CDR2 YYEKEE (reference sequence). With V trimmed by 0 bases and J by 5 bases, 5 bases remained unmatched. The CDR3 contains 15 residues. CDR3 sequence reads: CASSLVQGRYQPQHF. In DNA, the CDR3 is TGTGCCAGCAGCTTGGTACAGGGGAGGTATCAGCCCCAGCATTTT.

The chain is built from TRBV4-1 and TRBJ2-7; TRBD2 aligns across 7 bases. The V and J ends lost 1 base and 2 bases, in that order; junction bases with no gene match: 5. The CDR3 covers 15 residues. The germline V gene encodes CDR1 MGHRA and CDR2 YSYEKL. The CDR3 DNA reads TGCGCCAGCAGCCAAGGAGCGGGACCGACCTACGAGCAGTACTTC. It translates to CASSQGAGPTYEQYF.

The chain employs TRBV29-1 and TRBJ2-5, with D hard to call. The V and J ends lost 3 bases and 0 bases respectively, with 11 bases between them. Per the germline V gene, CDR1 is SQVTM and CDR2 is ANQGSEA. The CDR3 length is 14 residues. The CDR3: CSVEANSYQETQYF. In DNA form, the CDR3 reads TGCAGCGTTGAGGCAAACTCGTACCAAGAGACCCAGTACTTC. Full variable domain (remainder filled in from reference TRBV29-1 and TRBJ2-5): SAVISQKPSRDICQRGTSLTIQCQVDSQVTMMFWYRQQPGQSLTLIATANQGSEATYESGFVIDKFPISRPNLTFSTLTVSNMSPEDSSIYLCSVEANSYQETQYFGPGTRLLVL.

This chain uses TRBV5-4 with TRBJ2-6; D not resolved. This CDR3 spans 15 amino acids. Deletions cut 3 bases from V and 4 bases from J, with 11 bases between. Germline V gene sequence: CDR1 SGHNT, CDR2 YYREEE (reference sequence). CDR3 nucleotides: TGTGCCAGCAGCTCGCGACTCGGCGGGGCCAACGTCCTGACTTTC. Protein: CASSSRLGGANVLTF.

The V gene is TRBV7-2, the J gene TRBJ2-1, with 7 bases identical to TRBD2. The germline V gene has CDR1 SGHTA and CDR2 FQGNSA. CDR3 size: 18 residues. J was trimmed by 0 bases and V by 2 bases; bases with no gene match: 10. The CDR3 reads CASSLSGGPATSYNEQFF. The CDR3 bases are TGTGCCAGCAGCTTATCGGGGGGACCTGCGACCTCCTACAATGAGCAGTTCTTC.

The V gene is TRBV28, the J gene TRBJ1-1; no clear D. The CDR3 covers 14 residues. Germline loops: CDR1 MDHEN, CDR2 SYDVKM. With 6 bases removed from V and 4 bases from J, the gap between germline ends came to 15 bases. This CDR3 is CASRVRSGATEAFF. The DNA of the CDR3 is TGTGCCAGCAGGGTCAGATCCGGCGCCACTGAAGCTTTCTTT.

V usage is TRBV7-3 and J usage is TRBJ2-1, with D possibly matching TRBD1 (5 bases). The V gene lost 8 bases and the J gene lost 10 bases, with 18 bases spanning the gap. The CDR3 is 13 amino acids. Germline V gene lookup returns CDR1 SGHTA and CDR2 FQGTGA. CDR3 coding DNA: TGTGCCAGCGAAGATCCTACATGGGGCGAGCAGTTCTTC. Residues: CASEDPTWGEQFF. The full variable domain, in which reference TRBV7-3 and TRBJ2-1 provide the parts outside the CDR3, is GAGVSQTPSNKVTEKGKYVELRCDPISGHTALYWYRQSLGQGPEFLIYFQGTGAADDSGLPNDRFFAVRPEGSVSTLKIQRTERGDSAVYLCASEDPTWGEQFFGPGTRLTVL.

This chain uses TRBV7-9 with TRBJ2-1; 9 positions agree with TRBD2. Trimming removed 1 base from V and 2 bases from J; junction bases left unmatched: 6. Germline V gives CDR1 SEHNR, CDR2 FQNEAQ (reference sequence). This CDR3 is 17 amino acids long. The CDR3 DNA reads TGTGCCAGCAGCTTAGTAGGTGGCGGGAGGGCCTACAATGAGCAGTTCTTC. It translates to CASSLVGGGRAYNEQFF.